The rows below give T cell receptor beta chains drawn from one sample of a study of post-analysis software for immune sequencing data. TCRdb independently ran MiXCR on the PCR reads; one entry per CDR3 protein. The sample shows 350,000 to 500,000 distinct CDR3 sequences, approximately 38% of them seen only once. Sequenced sample: blood. These receptors were taken from a girl aged 2-10 years with multiple sclerosis. The CDR3 runs from the conserved cysteine through the conserved F or W. The D gene is left open where the match is weak. Rows may omit the clone size; those that give it use once, few, many or a size class.

>TRBV20-1|TRBJ2-1|TRBD1|few
CSAGGTGLYNEQFF
TGCAGTGCTGGAGGGACAGGCCTTTACAATGAGCAGTTCTTC
>TRBV7-9|TRBJ2-7|-|many
CASSSRGAASSYEQYF
TGTGCCAGCAGCTCGCGAGGGGCTGCCAGCTCCTACGAGCAGTACTTC
>TRBV21-1|TRBJ2-1|-|-
CASSKVGEGYNEQFF
TGTGCCAGCAGCAAAGTGGGGGAGGGCTACAATGAGCAGTTCTTC
>TRBV12-3/TRBV12-4|TRBJ1-1|-|-
CASSLRRGSDTEAFF
TGTGCCAGCAGCCTGAGGAGGGGGTCGGACACTGAAGCTTTCTTT
>TRBV7-9|TRBJ2-7|-|-
CASSFFGRGYEQYF
TGTGCCAGCAGCTTCTTTGGACGGGGATACGAGCAGTACTTC
>TRBV5-1|TRBJ2-1|TRBD2|-
CASSLDGTSGNNEQFF
TGCGCCAGCAGCCTAGACGGGACTAGCGGTAACAATGAGCAGTTCTTC
>TRBV20-1|TRBJ2-7|TRBD1|few
CSADRGTPYEQYF
TGCAGTGCGGACAGGGGGACACCCTACGAGCAGTACTTC
>TRBV25-1|TRBJ2-5|-|once
CASLIPGEETQYF
TGTGCCAGCTTAATTCCCGGGGAAGAGACCCAGTACTTC
>TRBV7-2|TRBJ2-5|-|-
CASSLFSGAQETQYF
TGTGCCAGCAGCTTATTTAGCGGAGCGCAAGAGACCCAGTACTTC
>TRBV7-3|TRBJ2-1|-|-
CASSLTQDEQFF
TGTGCCAGCAGCCTAACACAGGATGAGCAGTTCTTC
>TRBV7-9|TRBJ2-3|-|few
CASSLIQGSSDTQYF
TGTGCCAGCAGCTTAATTCAGGGTTCGTCAGATACGCAGTATTTT
>TRBV7-9|TRBJ2-7|TRBD1|-
CASSGIRQGALNEQYF
TGTGCCAGCAGCGGGATCAGACAGGGCGCCTTAAACGAGCAGTACTTC
>TRBV20-1|TRBJ2-3|-|-
CSARVIRWADTQYF
TGCAGTGCTAGAGTCATAAGGTGGGCAGATACGCAGTATTTT
>TRBV7-9|TRBJ2-4|-|once
CASSLYEGPAPKNIQYF
TGTGCCAGCAGCTTATATGAGGGGCCCGCGCCCAAAAACATTCAGTACTTC
>TRBV7-6|TRBJ1-2|TRBD1|-
CASSPETGGPYGYTF
TGTGCCAGCAGCCCCGAGACAGGGGGCCCCTATGGCTACACCTTC
>TRBV6-2/TRBV6-3|TRBJ1-2|-|few
CASTLHQTGYQRNYGYTF
TGTGCCAGTACGCTTCATCAGACAGGCTATCAGCGGAACTATGGCTACACCTTC
>TRBV29-1|TRBJ1-2|-|few
CSVGDGSYGYTF
TGCAGCGTCGGGGACGGTTCCTATGGCTACACCTTC
>TRBV27|TRBJ2-5|-|-
CASSPYWQETQYF
TGTGCCAGCAGTCCGTACTGGCAAGAGACCCAGTACTTC
>TRBV7-2|TRBJ1-4|-|-
CASSRGTTRGEKLFF
TGTGCCAGCAGCCGTGGGACAACGCGGGGTGAAAAACTGTTTTTT
>TRBV3-1|TRBJ2-5|-|-
CASSQGRKGQSSYF
TGTGCCAGCAGCCAAGGAAGGAAGGGGCAGAGTTCGTACTTC
>TRBV13|TRBJ1-1|TRBD1|-
CASSRRQGVNEAFF
TGTGCCAGCAGCAGACGCCAGGGGGTGAATGAAGCTTTCTTT
>TRBV20-1|TRBJ2-3|-|-
CSAREGFTDTQYF
TGCAGTGCTAGAGAAGGATTCACAGATACGCAGTATTTT
>TRBV6-5|TRBJ2-1|-|-
CASSYEPGPPSYNEQFF
TGTGCCAGCAGTTACGAGCCGGGACCCCCGTCCTACAATGAGCAGTTCTTC
>TRBV11-2|TRBJ2-1|TRBD2|-
CASSGPGLAAVNEQFF
TGTGCCAGCAGCGGACCGGGACTAGCGGCCGTCAATGAGCAGTTCTTC
>TRBV12-3/TRBV12-4|TRBJ2-3|TRBD2|-
CASTKSGVRDTQYF
TGTGCCAGCACCAAAAGCGGGGTCCGGGATACGCAGTATTTT
>TRBV29-1|TRBJ1-4|-|-
CSVQPDGWKEKLFF
TGCAGCGTGCAACCGGACGGGTGGAAGGAAAAACTGTTTTTT
>TRBV10-3|TRBJ2-5|-|-
CAISDFRGLETQYF
TGTGCCATCAGTGATTTCAGGGGCTTGGAGACCCAGTACTTC
>TRBV28|TRBJ2-3|TRBD1|few
CASSSPGQGRPDTQYF
TGTGCCAGCAGTTCCCCTGGACAGGGAAGGCCAGATACGCAGTATTTT
>TRBV11-1|TRBJ2-1|-|-
CVSSSRSGSDEQFF
TGTGTCAGCAGCTCGAGGTCCGGCAGCGATGAGCAGTTCTTC
>TRBV5-1|TRBJ2-7|TRBD2|-
CASSLAPGLAPYEQYF
TGCGCCAGCAGCTTGGCCCCGGGACTAGCGCCCTACGAGCAGTACTTC
>TRBV24-1|TRBJ2-7|-|-
CATSDQGYEQYF
TGTGCCACCAGTGATCAGGGGTACGAGCAGTACTTC
>TRBV7-2|TRBJ2-1|TRBD2|few
CASTYSGTTYYNEQFF
TGTGCCAGCACTTATTCTGGGACTACCTATTACAATGAGCAGTTCTTC
>TRBV4-1|TRBJ2-3|-|-
CASSQGLPGDTQYF
TGCGCCAGCAGCCAAGGGCTACCGGGGGATACGCAGTATTTT
>TRBV19|TRBJ2-1|TRBD1|few
CASMGQGHNEQFF
TGTGCCAGTATGGGACAGGGTCACAATGAGCAGTTCTTC
>TRBV5-8|TRBJ2-7|TRBD2|-
CASSERGYTDYEQYF
TGTGCCAGCAGCGAGCGGGGCTATACGGACTACGAGCAGTACTTC
>TRBV5-5|TRBJ2-5|-|-
CASSLVSGAWETQYF
TGTGCCAGCAGCTTGGTCTCGGGGGCCTGGGAGACCCAGTACTTC
>TRBV7-2|TRBJ2-7|TRBD2|-
CASSLRAGLGSYEQYF
TGTGCCAGCAGCTTAAGGGCCGGACTAGGGAGCTACGAGCAGTACTTC
>TRBV2|TRBJ1-6|-|few
CASSEYWSSYNSPLHF
TGTGCCAGCAGTGAATATTGGAGCTCCTATAATTCACCCCTCCACTTT
>TRBV12-3/TRBV12-4|TRBJ2-3|-|few
CASRPLWGRDATDTQYF
TGTGCCAGCAGGCCTCTTTGGGGGCGGGACGCCACAGATACGCAGTATTTT
>TRBV20-1|TRBJ2-1|TRBD1|few
CSARDEQGYYNEQFF
TGCAGTGCTAGAGATGAACAGGGGTACTACAATGAGCAGTTCTTC
>TRBV12-3/TRBV12-4|TRBJ2-7|-|many
CASSLAQDGSYEQYF
TGTGCCAGCAGTTTAGCCCAGGACGGTTCCTACGAGCAGTACTTC
>TRBV7-9|TRBJ1-2|TRBD1|few
CASSLSLDRFGYTF
TGTGCCAGCAGCTTATCATTGGACAGGTTTGGCTACACCTTC
>TRBV28|TRBJ2-2|-|-
CASREDWNTGELFF
TGTGCCAGCAGGGAGGACTGGAACACCGGGGAGCTGTTTTTT
>TRBV6-1|TRBJ2-7|-|-
CASSEAGVTYEQYF
TGTGCCAGCAGCGAAGCAGGGGTTACCTACGAGCAGTACTTC
>TRBV7-8|TRBJ2-1|-|-
CASSLYPAESSYNEQFF
TGTGCCAGCAGCCTATACCCAGCGGAGAGCTCCTACAATGAGCAGTTCTTC
>TRBV29-1|TRBJ2-4|TRBD2|-
CSVVALAGNIQYF
TGCAGCGTTGTTGCACTAGCGGGAAACATTCAGTACTTC
>TRBV10-3|TRBJ1-5|-|few
CAISEGASGQPQHF
TGTGCCATCAGTGAGGGGGCTTCGGGTCAGCCCCAGCATTTT